This T cell receptor (beta chain) was retrieved from a study of cytomegalovirus exposure and HLA in healthy donors (dated by TCRdb to the late 2010s). As for the study more broadly: In an earlier analysis of 587 of the donors, about 270 Gb of sequence data and 90 million to 120 million unique TCR beta sequences from roughly 190 million T cells were reported. About 330 gigabases of sequencing data and 75 million to 85 million unique TCR sequences made up an early release that covered some 640 HLA-typed donors. Of the 300 to 450 genotyped donors, 65% to 90% fell in the genetic ancestry cluster associated with self-reported Caucasian donors. The study was designed to test whether signatures of past pathogen exposure could be identified by cataloging public T cell receptors. The T cell repertoires of under 750 subjects were profiled by immunosequencing and related to cytomegalovirus serostatus. Besides the first cohort of roughly 660 subjects, a separate validation cohort made up of 120 or so different subjects was used. The study combined high-throughput TCR immunosequencing, statistical association of individual TCRs with disease status, and machine learning to predict cytomegalovirus infection status. A later analysis re-analyzed previously published TCR beta repertoires from 550 to 700 donors and added high-resolution HLA genotyping to study TCR occurrence patterns. The later analysis used no new phenotypic data to find candidate immune exposures, relying instead on TCR beta sequences and their occurrence across donors. An earlier analysis of 500 to 650 of the donors applied high-throughput TCR beta sequencing to assess whether each TCR beta V gene segment acted as functional or pseudogenic. Donor age, sex, ethnicity and CMV serostatus were collected together with the repertoire data. A later genetic analysis took genome-wide SNP genotypes for about 55% of the 666 donors and used that subset as a discovery cohort. All discovery cohort repertoires had been generated on a single sequencing platform. HLA typing covered class I and class II loci at four-digit resolution. The number of typed donors differed by locus: about 629-630 for A, B, C, DRB1 and DQB1; 500 to 550 for DQA1; approximately 610 for DPA1; and about 450 for DPB1. Because of strong linkage in the cohort, five DR-DQ haplotypes were treated as single units for association and clustering. Among almost 400 genotyped donors of the cohort, an average of approximately 250,000 unique TCR beta nucleotide sequences were sequenced per donor, about a sixth of them non-productive.

The protocol used for the library was the immunoSEQ multiplex PCR assay. A mixture of 60 forward primers for TCR Vbeta segments and 13 reverse primers for TCR Jbeta segments was used in the multiplex PCR. A multiplex PCR assay on genomic DNA amplified the CDR3 region of rearranged TCR beta genes. Amplified TCR beta libraries were sequenced as 87-base-pair reads on the Illumina HiSeq System. As for the authors' bioinformatics: Across the roughly 640 repertoires, a later analysis counted roughly 77 million unique TCR beta chains, around 11 million of which were shared by at least two donors. A nearest-neighbor algorithm error-corrected the raw reads and collapsed the reads into unique sequences, merging closely related sequences to remove PCR and sequencing errors. V, D and J gene segments were assigned by aligning CDR3 sequences to IMGT reference sequences. For a sequence to be retained, at least a six-nucleotide match to both a V gene segment and a J gene segment was required. Rearrangements were classified as productive when the CDR3 lacked stop codons and remained in frame with V and J, and all other rearrangements were classified as non-productive. CDR3 was defined according to IMGT convention as the region running from the second conserved V-encoded cysteine to the conserved J-encoded phenylalanine. The earlier analysis of about 610 of the donors excluded any sequence lacking an unambiguous match to a single V gene segment. An earlier analysis of about 590 of the donors classified V segments as functional when productive rearrangements were above 56.7% and as segregating when the standard deviation between donors was above 5%. A statistical classification framework was developed to diagnose cytomegalovirus status using the catalog of TCR beta chain sequences. In a later analysis, TCR nucleotide sequences were compared against IMGT/GENE-DB human TR gene sequences so that V and J genes could be assigned. In a later analysis, CDR3 sequences and most-parsimonious VDJ recombination scenarios were assigned using the TCRdist pipeline. In a later analysis, every TCR beta chain was defined by the combination of its CDR3 amino acid sequence and its V-gene family, and reads without a unique V-gene family were dropped. To address suspected cross-contamination and a sequencing artifact, a later analysis removed over 500 highly shared, low-generation-probability nucleotide sequences. In a later analysis, a clonal expansion index for each public chain was calculated from normalized within-repertoire ranks of inferred template counts. In a later analysis, generation probabilities were computed using a VDJ recombination model fitted to out-of-frame rearrangements, and the results were checked against IGoR. A later analysis scored TCR-TCR, TCR-HLA and TCR-CMV co-occurrence with hypergeometric tests, applying a repertoire-size bias correction to TCR pairs. In a later analysis, false discovery rates were estimated by permuting HLA or CMV assignments 20 times. A later analysis grouped co-occurring TCRs with DBSCAN, adding TCRdist sequence similarity when clustering within HLA-allele-positive subsets. Repertoires with fewer than 30,000 or more than 120,000 public chains, plus five repertoires with anomalous nucleotide sharing, were excluded from co-occurrence clustering. TCRdb re-hosts the immuneACCESS table, in-frame sequences only. Its copies lack some clones; in the studies checked, an unresolved V gene accounts for under half of them, and the cause for the rest is not known. D and trimming come from the DNA, and the V and J calls and clone size come from that table. For this sample the table gives approximately 150,000 clones, of which approximately 80% were detected only once. About 13% of the sample is in the top ten clones.

The study at large found these results: Most TCR sequences were seen in very few donors, while some public TCRs were found in many individuals. The cohort was sequenced for TCR beta chains only, and without alpha or paired-chain data the features that could be detected were limited. Some IMGT-functional V segments, including TRBV6-2 and TRBV6-3, could not be distinguished by the 87-base-pair reads and were therefore excluded. In a later genetic analysis, fewer N-insertions in productive TCRs were reported among donors in an Asian-associated ancestry cluster than the roughly 700-donor mean. For the cohort, immune exposure information was limited to CMV serostatus. The study gave a list of over 150 TCR beta chains associated with cytomegalovirus. Three of the identified cytomegalovirus-associated TCR beta chains were confirmed in vitro to be specific for cytomegalovirus antigens. Because counts were too low, about 18 rarely observed V segments, including chromosome 9 orphons, were left out of the earlier analysis of 587 of the donors. Correlated functional status among segregating V segments might reflect linkage disequilibrium, but an unknown experimental factor could not be ruled out. In a later analysis, HLA-associated TCR beta chains were found to be more clonally expanded and to have lower generation probabilities than equally common non-associated chains. A further reported finding was that TCR beta sequences accurately predicted the HLA-A and HLA-B alleles for most subjects in the first cohort. A group of highly shared sequence variants was considered likely to be a technical artifact of the sequencing pipeline. A later analysis found that TCR association rates varied across HLA loci, with DRB1 alleles showing the most associated TCRs and HLA-C alleles the fewest. Roughly uniform sequencing depth across donors was assumed in presence/absence analyses, although this assumption may not hold. In a later genetic analysis, a missense DCLRE1C variant was associated with V-gene and J-gene trimming of TCR beta chains, and the association was replicated in an independent cohort. In a later analysis, most CMV-associated TCR beta chains were found to appear HLA-restricted, with HLA associations seemingly driven largely by CMV exposure. According to the authors, the approach could potentially be generalized to other disease states and immunological phenotypes. In a later analysis, some 17,000 TCR beta sequences were associated with specific HLA alleles at a false discovery rate of 0.05. Strong co-occurrence of HLA alleles, especially DR and DQ, made assigning TCR associations to individual alleles difficult. An earlier analysis of some 590 of the donors showed that most TCR beta V segments appeared in productive rearrangements either about 87% or about 30% of the time, which broadly matched IMGT annotations. A later analysis reported that several top co-occurrence clusters appeared linked to parvovirus B19, influenza, CMV and Epstein-Barr virus. The classifier was reported to diagnose cytomegalovirus status with high specificity and sensitivity in both the original cohort and the validation cohort. Because HLA typing was unavailable for some donors at each locus, only the typed subset was used in association tests.

V is clipped by 7 bases and J by 4 bases, and the sequence between their germline boundaries is 11 bases long. The CDR3 numbers 13 residues from cysteine through phenylalanine. Only CDR3 DNA remains: 39 bases, in frame from the first base. Per the germline V gene (reference sequence), MNHNY is the CDR1 and SVGAGI is the CDR2. In total, 666 healthy bone marrow donors made up the cohort. At the time of sampling, every cohort member was nominally healthy, though immune exposures that went unrecorded were likely present. The donor was CMV seropositive and belonged to the group of more than 250 seropositive cohort members. A peripheral blood sample was collected from each donor, and TCR beta sequencing was performed on peripheral blood mononuclear cells. The Qiagen DNeasy Blood Extraction Kit was used to extract genomic DNA from the blood cell samples. In regard to this clone: Its antigen has not been determined. The sample holds no much larger clone one base away, and base qualities are not on file.

The chain employs TRBV6-6 and TRBJ1-5; no D gene can be assigned with confidence. The sequence derives from a man aged 40-55 years in good health and CMV-seropositive. Sequenced material: PBMCs. This receptor carries the CDR3 CASTQFVNQPQHF. The DNA sequence is given as TGTGCCAGCACCCAGTTCGTAAATCAGCCCCAGCATTTT.